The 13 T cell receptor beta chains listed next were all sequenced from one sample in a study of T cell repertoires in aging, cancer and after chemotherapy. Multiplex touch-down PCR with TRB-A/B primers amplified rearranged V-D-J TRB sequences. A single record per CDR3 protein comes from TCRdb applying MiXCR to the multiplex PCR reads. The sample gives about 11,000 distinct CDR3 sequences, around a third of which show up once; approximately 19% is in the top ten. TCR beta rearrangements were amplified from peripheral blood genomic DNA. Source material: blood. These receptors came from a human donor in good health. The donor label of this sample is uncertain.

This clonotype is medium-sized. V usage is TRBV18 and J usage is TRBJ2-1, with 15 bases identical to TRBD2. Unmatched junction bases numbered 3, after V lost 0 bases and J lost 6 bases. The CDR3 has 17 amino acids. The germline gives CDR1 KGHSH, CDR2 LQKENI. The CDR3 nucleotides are TGTGCCAGCTCACCACCGGGACTAGCGGGGGGACCCAATGAGCAGTTCTTC. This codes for CASSPPGLAGGPNEQFF.

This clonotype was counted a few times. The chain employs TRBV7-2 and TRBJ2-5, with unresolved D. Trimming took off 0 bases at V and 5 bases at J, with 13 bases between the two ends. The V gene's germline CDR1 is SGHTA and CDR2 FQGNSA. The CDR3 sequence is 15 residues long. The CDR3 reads CASSLAPSFRETQYF. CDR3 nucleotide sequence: TGTGCCAGCAGCTTAGCCCCGAGTTTTAGGGAGACCCAGTACTTC.

CDR3 region: CASSTGGQPQHF. DNA of the CDR3: TGTGCCAGCAGTACGGGGGGCCAGCCCCAGCATTTT. The chain combines TRBV27 with TRBJ1-5; the D gene is possibly TRBD1 (6 bases). The CDR3 loop spans 12 amino acids. Germline loops: CDR1 MNHEY, CDR2 SMNVEV (reference sequence). Trimming left V 5 bases short and J 7 bases short, with 9 bases between.

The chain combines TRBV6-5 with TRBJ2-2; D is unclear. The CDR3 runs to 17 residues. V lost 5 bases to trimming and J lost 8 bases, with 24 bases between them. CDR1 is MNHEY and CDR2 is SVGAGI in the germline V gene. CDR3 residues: CASSEKVLGAALGELFF. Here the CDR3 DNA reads TGTGCCAGCAGTGAAAAAGTCCTAGGTGCAGCGTTGGGGGAGCTGTTTTTT.

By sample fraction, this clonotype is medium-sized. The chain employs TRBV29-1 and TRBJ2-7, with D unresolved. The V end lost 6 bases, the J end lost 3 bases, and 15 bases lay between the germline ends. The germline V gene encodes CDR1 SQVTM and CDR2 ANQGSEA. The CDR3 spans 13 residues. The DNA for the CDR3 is TGCAGCGTATCCCCTACCCCTGGCTACGAGCAGTACTTC. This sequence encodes CSVSPTPGYEQYF.

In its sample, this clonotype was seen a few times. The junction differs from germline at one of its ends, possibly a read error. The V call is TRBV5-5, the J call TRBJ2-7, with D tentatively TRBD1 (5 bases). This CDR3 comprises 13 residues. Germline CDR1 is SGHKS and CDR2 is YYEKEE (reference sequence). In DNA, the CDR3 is TGCGCCAGCAGTGGGGCGGTTCCCTACGAGCAGTACTTC. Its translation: CASSGAVPYEQYF.

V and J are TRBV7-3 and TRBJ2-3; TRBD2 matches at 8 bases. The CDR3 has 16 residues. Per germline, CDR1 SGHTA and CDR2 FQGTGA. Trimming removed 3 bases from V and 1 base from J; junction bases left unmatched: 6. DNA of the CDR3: TGTGCCAGCAGCTTGGTCGCGGGAGGACGCACAGATACGCAGTATTTT. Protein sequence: CASSLVAGGRTDTQYF.

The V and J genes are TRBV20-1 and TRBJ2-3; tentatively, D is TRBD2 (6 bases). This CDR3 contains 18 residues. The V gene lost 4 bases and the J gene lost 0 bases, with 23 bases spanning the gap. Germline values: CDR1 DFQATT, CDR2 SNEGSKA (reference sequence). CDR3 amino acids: CSAIRRVRRGSSTDTQYF. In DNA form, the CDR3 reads TGCAGTGCTATCAGGAGGGTGCGAAGGGGCTCTAGCACAGATACGCAGTATTTT.

For the CDR3, the DNA is TGTGCCAGCACCCCCCGTGCGGGCACAGATACGCAGTATTTT. Amino acids: CASTPRAGTDTQYF. This chain links TRBV6-2 or TRBV6-3 with TRBJ2-3; D unresolved. Per the germline V gene, CDR1 is MNHEY and CDR2 is SVGEGT. Trimming removed 7 bases from V and 1 base from J, with 12 bases in between. This CDR3 contains 14 residues.

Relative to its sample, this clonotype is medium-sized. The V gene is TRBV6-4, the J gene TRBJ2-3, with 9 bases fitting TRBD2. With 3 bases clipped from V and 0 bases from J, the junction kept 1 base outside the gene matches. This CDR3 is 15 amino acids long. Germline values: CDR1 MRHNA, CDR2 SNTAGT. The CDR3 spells CASSEAGGSTDTQYF. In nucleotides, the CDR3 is TGTGCCAGCAGTGAAGCGGGGGGTAGCACAGATACGCAGTATTTT.

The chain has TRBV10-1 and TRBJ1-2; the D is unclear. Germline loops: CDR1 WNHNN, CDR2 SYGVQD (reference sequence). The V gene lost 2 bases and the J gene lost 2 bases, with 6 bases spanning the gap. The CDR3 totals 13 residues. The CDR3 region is CASSERLNYGYTF. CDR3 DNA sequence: TGCGCCAGCAGTGAGAGGCTAAACTATGGCTACACCTTC.

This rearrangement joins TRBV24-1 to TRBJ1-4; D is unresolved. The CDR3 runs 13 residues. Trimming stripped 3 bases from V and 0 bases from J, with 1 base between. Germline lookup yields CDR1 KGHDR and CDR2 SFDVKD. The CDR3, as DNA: TGTGCCACCAGTGATCCAACTAATGAAAAACTGTTTTTT. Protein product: CATSDPTNEKLFF.

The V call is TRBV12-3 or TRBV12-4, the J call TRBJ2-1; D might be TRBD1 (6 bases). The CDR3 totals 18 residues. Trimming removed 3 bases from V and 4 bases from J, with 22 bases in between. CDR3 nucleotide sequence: TGTGCCAGCAGTTTGCAGGGACCTACAACCCAGGGGTACAATGAGCAGTTCTTC. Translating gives CASSLQGPTTQGYNEQFF.